This T cell receptor (beta chain) was sequenced during a study of T cells after yellow fever vaccination. Points from the study as a whole: The booster response re-showed most primary clones: around 96% CD4, almost 90% CD8. Contamination of FACS-sorted repertoires by abundant clonotypes from the bulk population could occur.

5'RACE template switching added a universal primer site and UMIs to TCR cDNA. TCRdb ran MiXCR on the 5' RACE reads and lists one entry per CDR3 protein. The sample contains hundreds of thousands of distinct CDR3 sequences, approximately 9% of which appear only once. Comment on this clonotype: Its cognate antigen is unknown.

The CDR3 loop spans 15 amino acids. V was cut by 6 bases and J by 2 bases, with 14 bases left in between. This sequence originates from a man between 18 and 35 years old who received the YFV17D yellow fever vaccine. Sample: PBMCs, taken on the day of the first yellow fever vaccination. This sequence joins TRBV12-3 or TRBV12-4 and TRBJ1-5; a weak D match, TRBD1 (5 bases). The CDR3 DNA sequence: TGTGCCAGCAGGTATCAGGGATCGGGCAATCAGCCCCAGCATTTT. Residues: CASRYQGSGNQPQHF.